Shown below are 26 T cell receptor beta chains from a single sample sequenced in a study of control samples from healthy donors and cancer patients. TCRdb keeps only in-frame clones here, not all; method: immunoSEQ multiplex PCR. This sample yields over 150,000 clones, of which roughly 94% are seen a single time; 1.2% to 1.5% belongs to the top ten. Sequenced input: blood. The source of these receptors is a woman aged 18-29 years in good health.

This clone was observed a single time. The chain recombines TRBV6-5 with TRBJ1-3; possibly TRBD1 for D (6 bases). Germline V gene data show CDR1 as MNHEY and CDR2 as SVGAGI. Trimming left V 7 bases short and J 0 bases short, with 13 bases between. The CDR3 sequence is 15 residues long. The CDR3 reads CASKLTGSSGNTIYF. DNA of the CDR3: TGTGCCAGCAAATTGACAGGATCCTCTGGAAACACCATATATTTT.

The table lists this clone with a count of one. The chain combines TRBV6-5 with TRBJ1-1; D remains ambiguous. Germline V gene lookup returns CDR1 MNHEY and CDR2 SVGAGI. V lost 7 bases, J lost 5 bases, and 8 bases lay in between. The CDR3 loop spans 11 amino acids. CDR3 nucleotide sequence: TGTGCCAGCACCGGTGGGACTGAAGCTTTCTTT. As protein: CASTGGTEAFF.

The chain employs TRBV6-6 and TRBJ1-1, with no clear D. The germline CDR1 and CDR2 sequences are MNHNY and SVGAGI (reference sequence). V lost 0 bases and J lost 5, with 7 bases in between. This CDR3 region has 13 residues. The CDR3 sequence is CASSYSRETEAFF. The CDR3 bases are TGTGCCAGCAGTTACTCGAGGGAGACTGAAGCTTTCTTT.

This chain links TRBV14 with TRBJ2-1; 12 positions agree with TRBD2. The CDR3 length is 17 residues. CDR1 and CDR2 (germline): SGHDN, FVKESK. The V gene end was trimmed by 2 bases and the J gene end by 7 bases; junction bases not matched to a gene: 9. Written as DNA, the CDR3 is TGTGCCAGCAGCCAAATCCTTCTAGCGGGAGGGATGAATGAGCAGTTCTTC. Amino acid sequence: CASSQILLAGGMNEQFF.

This rearrangement joins TRBV5-1 to TRBJ2-5; D gene ambiguous. V lost 1 base and J 3 bases, leaving 13 bases between the germline ends. The length of the CDR3 is 15 residues. CDR1 SGHRS and CDR2 YFSETQ come from the germline V gene. CDR3 sequence reads: CASSLIDNRKETQYF. DNA of the CDR3: TGCGCCAGCAGCTTGATCGACAATCGTAAAGAGACCCAGTACTTC.

The V gene is TRBV6-4, the J gene TRBJ1-2; the D is unclear. The germline gives CDR1 MRHNA, CDR2 SNTAGT. The CDR3 length is 13 residues. Trimming stripped 2 bases from V and 2 bases from J, with 6 bases between. The CDR3 nucleotides read TGTGCCAGCAGTGACGGGCAGAACTATGGCTACACCTTC. It codes for CASSDGQNYGYTF.

The rearrangement links TRBV12-2 to TRBJ2-7; the D call TRBD1 from the table was never checked on the DNA. TRBV12-2 is reported as a pseudogene. This CDR3 comprises 15 residues. The CDR3, as DNA: TGTGCAAGTCGCTTAGGGACAGTGGCGAACTACGAGCAGTACTTC. It yields the protein CASRLGTVANYEQYF.

The CDR3 loop reads CASSQVGGRWGETQYF. The CDR3 DNA reads as TGCGCCAGCAGCCAAGTAGGAGGGAGATGGGGAGAGACCCAGTACTTC. V is TRBV4-3 and J is TRBJ2-5, with a possible D match to TRBD2 (6 bases). Germline CDR1 reads LGHNA; CDR2 reads YSLEER. The V end was cut by 1 base, the J end by 4 bases, with 16 bases between. The CDR3 is made up of 16 amino acids.

This clone appeared a single time. The CDR3 protein is CASSFPGLAETYEQYF. The CDR3 nucleotides are TGTGCCAGCAGCTTCCCGGGACTAGCGGAGACCTACGAGCAGTACTTC. The chain combines TRBV7-2 with TRBJ2-7; 11 nucleotides line up with TRBD2. Per the germline V gene, CDR1 is SGHTA and CDR2 is FQGNSA. The ends lost 3 bases at V and 2 bases at J; junction bases unmatched: 6. This CDR3 has 16 residues.

The chain employs TRBV7-6 and TRBJ2-6; D gene unclear. Trimming took 1 base from V and 2 from J, leaving 6 bases between them. The germline gives CDR1 SGHVS, CDR2 FNYEAQ. CDR3 length: 15 residues. The CDR3 nucleotides are TGTGCCAGCAGCTTAGGGATGGCTGGGGCCAACGTCCTGACTTTC. Translating it yields CASSLGMAGANVLTF.

This sequence joins TRBV19 and TRBJ1-5; D not resolved. The CDR3 contains 17 residues. From germline, CDR1 is LNHDA and CDR2 SQIVND (reference sequence). The V end lost 2 bases, the J end lost 0 bases, and 14 bases lay between the germline ends. The CDR3 DNA reads TGTGCCAGTAGTATATACCCGACGGATTTTAGCAATCAGCCCCAGCATTTT. Translated: CASSIYPTDFSNQPQHF.

J is TRBJ2-1 and V is TRBV11-2; perhaps TRBD1 as D (6 bases). The CDR3 is 12 residues long. CDR1 is SGHAT and CDR2 is FQNNGV in the germline V gene. The V end lost 1 base, the J end lost 9 bases, and 7 bases lay between the germline ends. The CDR3 region has the DNA TGTGCCAGCAGCTTAGGAGGGGGTGAGCAGTTCTTC. The encoded protein is CASSLGGGEQFF.

The V gene is TRBV7-2, the J gene TRBJ2-6; D is unclear. V was cut by 5 bases and J by 0 bases, with 11 bases left in between. Germline V gene lookup returns CDR1 SGHTA and CDR2 FQGNSA. There are 16 residues in the CDR3. In DNA form, the CDR3 reads TGTGCCAGCAGCGTACACCTCCCCTCTGGGGCCAACGTCCTGACTTTC. Protein: CASSVHLPSGANVLTF.

The gene calls are TRBV12-3 or TRBV12-4 and TRBJ1-2, with 9 bases lining up with TRBD1. This CDR3 spans 13 amino acids. With V trimmed by 6 bases and J by 6 bases, 5 bases remained unmatched. The CDR3 bases are TGTGCCAGCAGCCCGGGACAGGGCGATGGCTACACCTTC. The encoded protein is CASSPGQGDGYTF.

This chain connects TRBV27 to TRBJ2-1; 10 positions agree with TRBD1. V gave up 2 bases and J gave up 2 bases; unmatched junction bases: 0. The CDR3 totals 15 residues. Germline lookup yields CDR1 MNHEY and CDR2 SMNVEV (reference sequence). The CDR3 sequence: CASSLDRGPYNEQFF. DNA of the CDR3: TGTGCCAGCAGTTTAGACAGGGGGCCCTACAATGAGCAGTTCTTC.

The V gene is TRBV6-5, the J gene TRBJ1-2; perhaps TRBD1 as D (5 bases). Germline-derived CDR1 and CDR2 are MNHEY and SVGAGI. There are 14 residues in the CDR3. Trimming removed 6 bases from V and 2 bases from J, with 13 bases in between. The DNA of the CDR3 is TGTGCCAGCAGCTTACGGGGGGGGAACTATGGCTACACCTTC. Residues: CASSLRGGNYGYTF.

The chain recombines TRBV2 with TRBJ1-4; 7 bases match TRBD1. V trimming: 8 bases; J trimming: 4 bases; junction bases outside the gene matches: 4. In germline, CDR1 is SNHLY, CDR2 FYNNEI. The CDR3 extends over 13 amino acids. CDR3 loop: CASEQGYNEKLFF. The CDR3, as DNA: TGTGCCAGCGAACAGGGGTATAATGAAAAACTGTTTTTT. The full variable domain, completed using reference TRBV2 and TRBJ1-4, is EPEVTQTPSHQVTQMGQEVILRCVPISNHLYFYWYRQILGQKVEFLVSFYNNEISEKSEIFDDQFSVERPDGSNFTLKIRSTKLEDSAMYFCASEQGYNEKLFFGSGTQLSVL.

V usage is TRBV7-9 and J usage is TRBJ1-2; D remains unclear. The CDR3 is 12 residues long. V lost 2 bases and J 2 bases, leaving 3 bases between the germline ends. CDR1 and CDR2 (germline): SEHNR, FQNEAQ (reference sequence). The CDR3 nucleotides are TGTGCCAGCAGCTTAACAAACTATGGCTACACCTTC. This encodes CASSLTNYGYTF.

This rearrangement joins TRBV27 to TRBJ1-2; D gene unclear. CDR3 length: 13 residues. CDR1 and CDR2 from the germline V gene are MNHEY and SMNVEV (reference sequence). Trimming stripped 5 bases from V and 5 bases from J, with 12 bases between. The CDR3 nucleotides read TGTGCCAGCAGTGGGAATGGAGGATATGGCTACACCTTC. Translating gives CASSGNGGYGYTF.

The rearrangement joins TRBV6-6 to TRBJ1-2; D is uncertain. Trimming took 0 bases from V and 8 from J, leaving 10 bases between them. The CDR3 is made up of 13 amino acids. Looked up from germline, CDR1 is MNHNY and CDR2 is SVGAGI (reference sequence). Here the CDR3 reads CASSYSELRGYTF. CDR3 nucleotide sequence: TGTGCCAGCAGTTACTCCGAGTTGCGGGGCTACACCTTC.

The chain carries TRBV4-1 and TRBJ1-5; D is undetermined. This CDR3 has 15 amino acids. Per the germline V gene, CDR1 is MGHRA and CDR2 is YSYEKL. V was cut by 1 base and J by 0 bases, with 7 bases left in between. The chain's CDR3 is CASSQVGYSNQPQHF. The CDR3 nucleotides are TGCGCCAGCAGCCAAGTAGGTTATAGCAATCAGCCCCAGCATTTT.

CDR3 in amino acids: CASNGVKQPGDLRGEKLFF. DNA for the CDR3: TGTGCCAGCAACGGAGTTAAGCAGCCGGGAGACCTAAGAGGGGAAAAACTGTTTTTT. This sequence joins TRBV2 and TRBJ1-4; D gene uncertain. The V end was cut by 7 bases, the J end by 8 bases, with 32 bases between. Germline assignment: CDR1 SNHLY and CDR2 FYNNEI. There are 19 residues in the CDR3.

This rearrangement joins TRBV2 to TRBJ1-2; 8 nucleotides align to TRBD1. V was pared by 3 bases and J by 3 bases, with 0 bases of the junction left unmatched. Germline V lookup: CDR1 SNHLY, CDR2 FYNNEI. This CDR3 contains 13 residues. CDR3 residues: CASSEGQDYGYTF. The CDR3 region has the DNA TGTGCCAGCAGTGAGGGACAGGACTATGGCTACACCTTC.

The V call is TRBV5-1, the J call TRBJ1-1, with 9 bases lining up with TRBD1. This CDR3 region has 13 residues. Germline V gene sequence: CDR1 SGHRS, CDR2 YFSETQ. Trimming at V came to 4 bases and at J to 6 bases, leaving 4 bases not matched to a gene. Here the CDR3 DNA reads TGCGCCAGCAGCCCCGGGACAGGGCCTGAAGCTTTCTTT. Residues: CASSPGTGPEAFF.

The chain is built from TRBV11-2 and TRBJ1-4, with D unresolved. Germline V CDR1 and CDR2: SGHAT, FQNNGV. This CDR3 spans 15 amino acids. Trimming removed 1 base at V and 5 bases at J, with 11 bases between. CDR3 coding DNA: TGTGCCAGCAGCTTAGCAGTTCCGGGGAATGAAAAACTGTTTTTT. Protein: CASSLAVPGNEKLFF.

The rearrangement joins TRBV4-2 to TRBJ2-5; 8 bases are shared with TRBD2. With V trimmed by 1 base and J by 5 bases, 3 bases remained unmatched. CDR3 length: 14 residues. Germline assignment: CDR1 LGHNA and CDR2 YNFKEQ. The CDR3 loop is CASSQGTSWETQYF. In DNA, the CDR3 is TGTGCCAGCAGCCAAGGGACTAGCTGGGAGACCCAGTACTTC.